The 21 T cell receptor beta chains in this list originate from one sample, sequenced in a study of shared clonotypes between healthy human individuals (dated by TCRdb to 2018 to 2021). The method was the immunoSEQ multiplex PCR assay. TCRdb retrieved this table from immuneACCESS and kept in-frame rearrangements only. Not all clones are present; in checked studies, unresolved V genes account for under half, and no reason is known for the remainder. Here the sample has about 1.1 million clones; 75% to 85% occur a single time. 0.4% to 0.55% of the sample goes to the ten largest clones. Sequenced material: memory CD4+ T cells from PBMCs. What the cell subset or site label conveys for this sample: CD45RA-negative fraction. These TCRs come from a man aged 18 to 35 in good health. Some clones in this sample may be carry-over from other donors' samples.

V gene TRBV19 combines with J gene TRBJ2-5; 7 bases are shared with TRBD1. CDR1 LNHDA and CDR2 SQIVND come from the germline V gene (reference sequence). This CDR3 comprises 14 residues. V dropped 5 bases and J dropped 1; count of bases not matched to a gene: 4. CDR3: CASSLQGFQETQYF. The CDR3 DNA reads TGTGCCAGTAGTTTACAGGGGTTCCAAGAGACCCAGTACTTC.

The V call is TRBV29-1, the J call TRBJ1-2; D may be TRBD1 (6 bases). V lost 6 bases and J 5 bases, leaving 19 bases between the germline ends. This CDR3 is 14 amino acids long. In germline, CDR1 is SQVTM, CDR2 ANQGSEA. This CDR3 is CSVRTPGTLYGYTF. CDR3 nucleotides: TGCAGCGTGCGAACCCCCGGGACACTTTATGGCTACACCTTC.

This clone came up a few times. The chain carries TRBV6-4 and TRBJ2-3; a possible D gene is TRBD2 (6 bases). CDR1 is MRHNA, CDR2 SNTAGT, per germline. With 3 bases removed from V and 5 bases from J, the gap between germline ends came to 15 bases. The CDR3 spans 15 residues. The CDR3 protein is CASSEGGAVGDTQYF. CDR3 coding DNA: TGTGCCAGCAGTGAGGGGGGAGCGGTCGGAGATACGCAGTATTTT.

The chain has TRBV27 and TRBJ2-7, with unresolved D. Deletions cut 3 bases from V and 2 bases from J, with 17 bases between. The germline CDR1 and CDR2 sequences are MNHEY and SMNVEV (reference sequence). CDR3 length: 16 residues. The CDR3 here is CASSLARTGAAYEQYF. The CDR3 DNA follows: TGTGCCAGCAGTTTGGCCAGAACGGGTGCGGCCTACGAGCAGTACTTC.

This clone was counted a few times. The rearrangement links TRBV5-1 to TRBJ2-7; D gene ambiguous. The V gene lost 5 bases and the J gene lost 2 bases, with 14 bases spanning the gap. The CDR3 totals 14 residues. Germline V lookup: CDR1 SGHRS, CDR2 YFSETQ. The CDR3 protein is CASRVRPVTYEQYF. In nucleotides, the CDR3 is TGCGCCAGCAGGGTGAGGCCGGTCACCTACGAGCAGTACTTC.

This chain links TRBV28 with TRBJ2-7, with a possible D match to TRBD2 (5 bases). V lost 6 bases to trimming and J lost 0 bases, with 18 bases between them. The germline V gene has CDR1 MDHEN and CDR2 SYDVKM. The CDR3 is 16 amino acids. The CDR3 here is CASSSTGETNSYEQYF. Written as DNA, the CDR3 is TGTGCCAGCAGCTCAACCGGGGAGACTAACTCCTACGAGCAGTACTTC.

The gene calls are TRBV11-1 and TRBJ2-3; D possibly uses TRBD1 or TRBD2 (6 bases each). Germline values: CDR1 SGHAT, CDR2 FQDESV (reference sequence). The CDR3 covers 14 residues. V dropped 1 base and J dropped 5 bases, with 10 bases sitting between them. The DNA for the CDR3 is TGTGCCAGCAGCTTAGTACGGGGGCGAGATACGCAGTATTTT. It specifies CASSLVRGRDTQYF.

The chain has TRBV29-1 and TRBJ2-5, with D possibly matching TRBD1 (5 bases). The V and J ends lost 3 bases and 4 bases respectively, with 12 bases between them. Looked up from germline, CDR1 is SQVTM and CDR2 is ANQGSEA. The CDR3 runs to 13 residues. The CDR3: CSVEGQARETQYF. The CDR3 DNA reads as TGCAGCGTTGAGGGGCAGGCTAGAGAGACCCAGTACTTC. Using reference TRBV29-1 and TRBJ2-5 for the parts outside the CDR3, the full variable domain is SAVISQKPSRDICQRGTSLTIQCQVDSQVTMMFWYRQQPGQSLTLIATANQGSEATYESGFVIDKFPISRPNLTFSTLTVSNMSPEDSSIYLCSVEGQARETQYFGPGTRLLVL.

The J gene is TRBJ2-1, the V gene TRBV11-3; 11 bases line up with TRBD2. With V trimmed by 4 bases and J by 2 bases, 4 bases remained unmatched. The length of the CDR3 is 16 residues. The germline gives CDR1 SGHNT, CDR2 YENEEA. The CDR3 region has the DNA TGTGCCAGCAGCTCCGGGACTAGCGGCCCCTACAATGAGCAGTTCTTC. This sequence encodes CASSSGTSGPYNEQFF.

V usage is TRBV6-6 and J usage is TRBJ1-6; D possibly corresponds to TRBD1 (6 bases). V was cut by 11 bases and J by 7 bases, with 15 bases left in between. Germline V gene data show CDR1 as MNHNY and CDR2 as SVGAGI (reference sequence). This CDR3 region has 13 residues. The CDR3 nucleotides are TGTGCCCTCCAGACAGGAGTGAATTCACCCCTCCACTTT. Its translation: CALQTGVNSPLHF.

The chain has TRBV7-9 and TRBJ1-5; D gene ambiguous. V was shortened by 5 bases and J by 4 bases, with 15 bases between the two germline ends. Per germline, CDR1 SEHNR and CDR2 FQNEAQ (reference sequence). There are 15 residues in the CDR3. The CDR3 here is CASSKGFSLNQPQHF. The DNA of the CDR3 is TGTGCCAGCAGCAAGGGCTTCTCCTTAAATCAGCCCCAGCATTTT. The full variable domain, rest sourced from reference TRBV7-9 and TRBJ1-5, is DTGVSQNPRHKITKRGQNVTFRCDPISEHNRLYWYRQTLGQGPEFLTYFQNEAQLEKSRLLSDRFSAERPKGSFSTLEIQRTEQGDSAMYLCASSKGFSLNQPQHFGDGTRLSIL.

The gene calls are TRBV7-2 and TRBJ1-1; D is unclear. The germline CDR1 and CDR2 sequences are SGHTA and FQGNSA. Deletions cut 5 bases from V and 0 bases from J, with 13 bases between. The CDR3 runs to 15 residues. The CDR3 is CASSRAAVLNTEAFF. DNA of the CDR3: TGTGCCAGCAGCAGGGCGGCCGTTCTGAACACTGAAGCTTTCTTT.

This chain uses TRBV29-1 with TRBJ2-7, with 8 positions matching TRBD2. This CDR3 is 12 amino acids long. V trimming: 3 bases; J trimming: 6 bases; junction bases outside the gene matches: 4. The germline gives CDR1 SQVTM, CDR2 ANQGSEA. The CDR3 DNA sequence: TGCAGCGTTGACGCCGGGGGGGGCGAGCAGTACTTC. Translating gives CSVDAGGGEQYF.

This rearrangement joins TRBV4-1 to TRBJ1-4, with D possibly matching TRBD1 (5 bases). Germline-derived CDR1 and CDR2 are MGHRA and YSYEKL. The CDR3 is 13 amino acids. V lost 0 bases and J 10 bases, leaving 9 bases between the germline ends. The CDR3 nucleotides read TGCGCCAGCAGCCAAGAAGGGGTGGGAAAACTGTTTTTT. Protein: CASSQEGVGKLFF.

CDR3 loop: CASSLLGGGTDTQYF. In DNA, the CDR3 is TGCGCCAGCAGCTTGCTCGGCGGGGGCACAGATACGCAGTATTTT. This chain joins TRBV5-1 and TRBJ2-3; possibly TRBD2 for D (6 bases). The V gene lost 1 base and the J gene lost 1 base, with 10 bases spanning the gap. The CDR3 has 15 residues. Per the germline V gene, CDR1 is SGHRS and CDR2 is YFSETQ.

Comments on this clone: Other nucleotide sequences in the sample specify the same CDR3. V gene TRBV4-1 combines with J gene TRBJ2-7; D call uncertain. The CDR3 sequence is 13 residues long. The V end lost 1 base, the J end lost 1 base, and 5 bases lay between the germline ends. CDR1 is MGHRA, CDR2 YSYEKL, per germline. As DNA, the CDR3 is TGCGCCAGCAGCCAAGTTGGTTCCTACGAGCAGTACTTC. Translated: CASSQVGSYEQYF.

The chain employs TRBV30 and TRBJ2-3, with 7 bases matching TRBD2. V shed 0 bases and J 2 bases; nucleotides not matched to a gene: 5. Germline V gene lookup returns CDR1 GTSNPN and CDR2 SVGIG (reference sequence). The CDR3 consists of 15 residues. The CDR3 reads CAWSVASGLTDTQYF. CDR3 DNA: TGTGCCTGGAGTGTAGCTAGCGGTCTCACAGATACGCAGTATTTT.

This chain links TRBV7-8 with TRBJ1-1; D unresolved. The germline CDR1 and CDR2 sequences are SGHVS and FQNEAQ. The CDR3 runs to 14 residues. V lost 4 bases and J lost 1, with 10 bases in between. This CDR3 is CASSSQGGNTEAFF. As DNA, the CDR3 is TGTGCCAGCAGCTCCCAAGGCGGGAACACTGAAGCTTTCTTT.

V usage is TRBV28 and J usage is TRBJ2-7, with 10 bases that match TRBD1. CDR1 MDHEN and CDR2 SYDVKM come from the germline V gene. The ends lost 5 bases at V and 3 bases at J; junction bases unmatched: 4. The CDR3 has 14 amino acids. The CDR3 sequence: CASSLDRGDYEQYF. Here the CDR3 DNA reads TGTGCCAGCAGTCTGGACAGGGGGGACTACGAGCAGTACTTC.

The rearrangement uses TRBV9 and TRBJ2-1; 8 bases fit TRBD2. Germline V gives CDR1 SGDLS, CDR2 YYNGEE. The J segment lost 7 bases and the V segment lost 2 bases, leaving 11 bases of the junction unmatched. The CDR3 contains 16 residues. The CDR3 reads CASSVITSGMGNEQFF. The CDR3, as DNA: TGTGCCAGCAGCGTCATAACTAGCGGAATGGGGAATGAGCAGTTCTTC.

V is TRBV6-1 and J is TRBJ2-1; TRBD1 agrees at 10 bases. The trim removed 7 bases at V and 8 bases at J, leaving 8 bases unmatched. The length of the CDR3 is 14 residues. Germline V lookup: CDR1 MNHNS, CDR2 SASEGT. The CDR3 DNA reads TGTGCCAGCAACGGCGGGACAGGGGCCGATGAGCAGTTCTTC. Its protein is CASNGGTGADEQFF.